A selection of T cell receptor beta chains follows, all from one sample in a study of T cells in Graves' hyperthyroidism and ophthalmopathy. TCRdb re-analysed the multiplex PCR reads in MiXCR, keeping a single row per CDR3 protein. Among over 200,000 distinct CDR3 sequences listed, more than 15% were seen once. The sequenced sample was blood. The source is a man in his fifties with Graves' hyperthyroidism. Each CDR3 is given with its conserved first and last residue. A D gene is named only where the DNA matches it firmly. Expanded clones are given a class, and other clones once, few, many or no size at all.

j_call v_call d_call clone_size cdr3_aa cdr3_nt
TRBJ1-1 TRBV5-6 . many CASSLRDREAFF TGTGCCAGCAGCTTGAGAGACCGTGAAGCTTTCTTT
TRBJ1-4 TRBV7-9 . . CASGGQRDNEKLFF TGTGCCAGCGGTGGACAGCGAGATAATGAAAAACTGTTTTTT
TRBJ2-6 TRBV18 TRBD2 many CASSSTAGGPGSGANVLTF TGTGCCAGCTCATCTACAGCGGGAGGGCCTGGATCTGGGGCCAACGTCCTGACTTTC
TRBJ2-2 TRBV7-3 . many CASSQTDTGELFF TGTGCCAGCAGTCAGACGGACACCGGGGAGCTGTTTTTT
TRBJ2-5 TRBV7-3 TRBD1 few CASSAGQGETQYF TGTGCCAGCAGCGCCGGACAGGGGGAGACCCAGTACTTC
TRBJ2-7 TRBV5-1 . many CASSPVRRADYEQYF TGCGCCAGCAGCCCCGTAAGACGAGCCGACTACGAGCAGTACTTC
TRBJ2-3 TRBV19 . . CASSNKGSDTQYF TGTGCCAGTAGTAATAAGGGTTCAGATACGCAGTATTTT
TRBJ2-1 TRBV19 TRBD2 many CASRELAGQYNEQFF TGTGCCAGTAGGGAACTAGCGGGACAATACAATGAGCAGTTCTTC
TRBJ1-5 TRBV28 TRBD1 . CASRHADREHQPQHF TGTGCCAGCAGACACGCGGACAGGGAGCATCAGCCCCAGCATTTT
TRBJ2-2 TRBV30 . many CAWSVQRQAANTGELFF TGTGCCTGGAGTGTACAGAGGCAGGCGGCGAACACCGGGGAGCTGTTTTTT
TRBJ1-1 TRBV7-2 . . CASSLRRNTEALF TGTGCCAGCAGCTTACGTAGGAACACTGAAGCTCTCTTT
TRBJ2-7 TRBV14 . few CASSQELRGSYEQYF TGTGCCAGCAGCCAAGAGTTGAGAGGCTCCTACGAGCAGTACTTC
TRBJ1-1 TRBV5-1 . many CASSLTTEGTEAFF TGCGCCAGCAGCTTGACAACAGAGGGGACAGAAGCTTTCTTT
TRBJ2-5 TRBV12-3/TRBV12-4 . many CASSLEMRETQYF TGTGCCAGCAGTTTGGAGATGAGAGAGACCCAGTACTTC
TRBJ2-7 TRBV12-5 . few CASGVAGWIYEQYF TGTGCTAGTGGGGTGGCGGGCTGGATCTACGAGCAGTACTTC
TRBJ2-4 TRBV11-3 . many CASSLFTYREGNIQYF TGTGCCAGCAGCTTATTTACCTACAGGGAGGGGAACATTCAGTACTTC
TRBJ1-4 TRBV7-9 . . CASSSSGTEKLFF TGTGCCAGCAGCTCTTCCGGGACAGAAAAACTGTTTTTT
TRBJ2-1 TRBV11-3 . many CASSSIGEEQFF TGTGCCAGCAGCTCTATTGGGGAAGAGCAGTTCTTC
TRBJ2-3 TRBV7-8 TRBD2 few CASSFRTSGLGDTQYF TGTGCCAGCAGCTTCCGGACTAGCGGGTTAGGAGATACGCAGTATTTT
TRBJ2-7 TRBV20-1 TRBD2 many CSAALAGVSYEQYF TGCAGTGCGGCCCTAGCGGGAGTATCCTACGAGCAGTACTTC
TRBJ2-1 TRBV2 TRBD1 many CASSEWFSGDSKNEQFF TGTGCCAGCAGTGAATGGTTTTCCGGGGACAGTAAAAATGAGCAGTTCTTC
TRBJ2-1 TRBV20-1 TRBD2 . CSARDPRLAGVGNEQFF TGCAGTGCTAGAGATCCCCGACTAGCGGGAGTGGGGAATGAGCAGTTCTTC
TRBJ1-5 TRBV12-3/TRBV12-4 TRBD1 many CASGTGGNQPQHF TGTGCCAGCGGGACAGGGGGTAATCAGCCCCAGCATTTT
TRBJ1-4 TRBV28 . many CASTSGMGINEKLFF TGTGCCAGCACCTCAGGGATGGGGATTAATGAAAAACTGTTTTTT
TRBJ2-3 TRBV20-1 TRBD1 many CSAQDRGLTDTQYF TGCAGTGCGCAGGACAGGGGGCTTACAGATACGCAGTATTTT
TRBJ1-2 TRBV20-1 TRBD1 many CSASEGARANYGYTF TGCAGTGCTAGTGAGGGGGCTAGGGCTAACTATGGCTACACCTTC
TRBJ2-1 TRBV15 TRBD2 . CATSSAGFFYNEQFF TGTGCCACCAGCTCAGCGGGATTCTTCTACAATGAGCAGTTCTTC
TRBJ2-2 TRBV5-4 . . CASSLGADGELFF TGTGCCAGCAGCTTAGGGGCGGACGGGGAGCTGTTTTTT
TRBJ2-2 TRBV12-3/TRBV12-4 TRBD2 . CASSPTSGGSGELFF TGTGCCAGCAGTCCGACTAGCGGGGGGAGTGGGGAGCTGTTTTTT
TRBJ2-7 TRBV3-1 . many CASSLRDHGHEQYF TGTGCCAGCAGCCTCAGGGACCATGGCCACGAGCAGTACTTC
TRBJ2-5 TRBV10-3 . many CAIAQGYQETQYF TGTGCCATCGCGCAGGGATACCAAGAGACCCAGTACTTC
TRBJ1-4 TRBV5-5 . many CASSPEGGPPGEKLFF TGTGCCAGCAGCCCGGAGGGGGGCCCCCCTGGGGAAAAACTGTTTTTT
TRBJ2-3 TRBV9 TRBD2 . CASSVGGLAGGDTQYF TGTGCCAGCAGCGTAGGGGGACTAGCGGGGGGAGATACGCAGTATTTT
TRBJ2-1 TRBV28 TRBD2 . CASSLASSGRAVNEQFF TGTGCCAGCAGTTTGGCCTCTAGCGGGAGGGCCGTAAATGAGCAGTTCTTC
TRBJ1-2 TRBV7-2 . few CASTHSENHGYTF TGTGCCAGCACCCATTCGGAGAACCATGGCTACACCTTC
TRBJ2-5 TRBV5-1 . . CASSFTPQETQYF TGCGCCAGCAGCTTTACCCCGCAAGAGACCCAGTACTTC
TRBJ2-7 TRBV18 TRBD1 few CASSPPETGNSYEQYF TGTGCCAGCTCACCACCGGAGACAGGGAATAGCTACGAGCAGTACTTC
TRBJ2-3 TRBV12-3/TRBV12-4 . many CASSRNWGRTDTQYF TGTGCCAGCAGCCGCAACTGGGGGAGAACAGATACGCAGTATTTT
TRBJ2-2 TRBV27 TRBD2 many CASTPRSRASGSYRAGELFF TGTGCCAGCACCCCCAGGAGTAGGGCAAGCGGGAGTTATCGGGCCGGGGAGCTGTTTTTT
TRBJ1-1 TRBV6-1 TRBD1 many CASTQGAGVTNTEAFF TGTGCCAGCACGCAGGGGGCGGGGGTAACGAACACTGAAGCTTTCTTT
TRBJ2-7 TRBV7-8 TRBD1 few CASSRLGTGGGYEQYF TGTGCCAGCAGCCGTCTCGGGACAGGGGGAGGGTACGAGCAGTACTTC
TRBJ2-1 TRBV7-8 . many CASSPRGLSSYNEQFF TGTGCCAGCAGCCCCAGAGGGTTGAGCTCCTACAATGAGCAGTTCTTC
TRBJ2-1 TRBV5-1 . many CASSLGAGDDNEQFF TGCGCCAGCAGCTTGGGTGCAGGAGATGACAATGAGCAGTTCTTC
TRBJ2-1 TRBV6-2/TRBV6-3 TRBD2 . CASSAGLADSNEQFF TGTGCCAGCAGTGCGGGACTAGCGGACTCCAATGAGCAGTTCTTC
TRBJ1-4 TRBV12-3/TRBV12-4 . . CASSFRAGVEKLFF TGTGCCAGCAGTTTTAGGGCCGGGGTTGAAAAACTGTTTTTT
TRBJ2-5 TRBV18 . few CASSPLSGERETQYF TGTGCCAGCTCACCACTATCGGGGGAGCGGGAGACCCAGTACTTC
TRBJ2-3 TRBV4-1 TRBD2 . CASSQPTSGRSTDTQYF TGCGCCAGCAGCCAACCGACTAGCGGGAGGAGCACAGATACGCAGTATTTT
TRBJ2-1 TRBV20-1 TRBD2 many CSARGGTSPPFF TGCAGTGCTAGAGGTGGGACTAGTCCCCCGTTCTTC
TRBJ2-7 TRBV20-1 . many CSAPYSGPFPSYEQYF TGCAGTGCTCCGTACTCCGGGCCCTTCCCGTCCTACGAGCAGTACTTC
TRBJ2-5 TRBV20-1 . many CSANQPGAQETQYF TGCAGTGCTAACCAGCCGGGAGCGCAAGAGACCCAGTACTTC
TRBJ2-2 TRBV19 TRBD1 . CASREDRGVGELFF TGTGCCAGTAGAGAAGACAGGGGGGTCGGGGAGCTGTTTTTT
TRBJ2-3 TRBV6-1 TRBD1 many CASSDWTGGDADTQYF TGTGCCAGCAGTGACTGGACAGGGGGCGATGCAGATACGCAGTATTTT